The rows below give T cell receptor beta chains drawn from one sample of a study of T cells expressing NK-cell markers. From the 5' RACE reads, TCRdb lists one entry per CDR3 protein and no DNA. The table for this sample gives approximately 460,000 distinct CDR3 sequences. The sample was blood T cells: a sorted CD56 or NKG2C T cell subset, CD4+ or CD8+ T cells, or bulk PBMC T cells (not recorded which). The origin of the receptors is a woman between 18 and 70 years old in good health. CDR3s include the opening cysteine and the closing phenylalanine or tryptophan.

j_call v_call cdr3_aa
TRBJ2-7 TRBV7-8 CASSLDPTSRLSYEQYF
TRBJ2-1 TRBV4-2 CASSQEGLAGGLNEQFF
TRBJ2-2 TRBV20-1 CSAPSGGANGELFF
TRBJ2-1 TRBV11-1 CASSLARGTYLVVEQFF
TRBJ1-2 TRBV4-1 CASSQDRTSEGYTF
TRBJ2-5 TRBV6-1 CASSSRGAVQETQYF
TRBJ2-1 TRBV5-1 CASSLVGSSSLDEQFF
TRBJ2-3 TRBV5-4 CASSLGQGAADTQYF
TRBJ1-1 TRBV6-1 CASSETQGAPTEAFF
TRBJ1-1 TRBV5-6 CASSGSRDTEAFF
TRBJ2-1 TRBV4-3 CASSQEVAGGPGYNEQFF
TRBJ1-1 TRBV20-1 CSAKRGPRNTEAFF
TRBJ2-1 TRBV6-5 CASSYLFRTILNNEQFF
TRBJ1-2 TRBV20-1 CSARLTGGGGYTF
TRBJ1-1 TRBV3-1 CASSQARRGRRGSEAFF
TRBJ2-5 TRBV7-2 CASRRRQNQETQYF
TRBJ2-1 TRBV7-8 CASSLTDTNSYNEQFF
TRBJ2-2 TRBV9 CASSRPSGGPNTGELFF
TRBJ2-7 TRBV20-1 CSARNVRGSYEQYF
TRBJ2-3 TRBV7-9 CASSQPGTIRLDTQYF
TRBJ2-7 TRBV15 CATQGDNSYEQYF
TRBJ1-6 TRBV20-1 CSVGRGSSYNSPLHF
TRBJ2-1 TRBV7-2 CASSPGLPSYNEQFF
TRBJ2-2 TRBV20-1 CSARDLGGPSVGELFF
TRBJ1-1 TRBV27 CASSFTINTEAFF
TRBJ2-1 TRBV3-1 CASSQVTHEQFF
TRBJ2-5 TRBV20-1 CSARRQGWQETQYF
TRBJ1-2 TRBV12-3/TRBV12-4 CASSRDRAHYGYTF
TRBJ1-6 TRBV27 CASSFRASSYNSPLHF
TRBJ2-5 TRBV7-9 CASSLTGGGETQYF
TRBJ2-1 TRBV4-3 CASSQYAGGHYNEQFF
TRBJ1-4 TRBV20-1 CSALPFPGHEKLFF
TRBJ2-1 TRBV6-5 CASSYREQGPYNEQFF
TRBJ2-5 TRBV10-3 CAIRTRPQETQYF
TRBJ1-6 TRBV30 CAWSRTGDSSPLHF
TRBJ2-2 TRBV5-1 CASTTGDPNTGELFF
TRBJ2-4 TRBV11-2 CASSLEVLDIQYF
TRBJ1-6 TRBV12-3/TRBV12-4 CASSSWTARSYNSPLHF
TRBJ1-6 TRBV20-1 CSAYQGETDNSPLHF
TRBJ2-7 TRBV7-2 CASSLIRDSYEQYF